Described below is a single T cell receptor (beta chain) sequence and its context. Per the original data handling: Reference gene primer amplification yielded estimated nucleated cell counts. Profiled with immunoSEQ multiplex PCR; TCRdb holds only in-frame clones, not every one. Clone size and the V and J calls come from that table; the DNA yielded D and trimming. The sample consists of fewer than 150,000 clones, roughly 80% of them appearing once. The source of the sample is a study of blood T cell repertoires in COVID-19. As for the study in general: Acute and convalescent COVID-19 samples came from the United States, Italy and Spain. PBMCs, B-cell-depleted T cells, or T cells provided the cDNA or gDNA that made up the material.

CDR3 size: 15 residues. Germline-derived CDR1 and CDR2 are SGHDT and YYEEEE. V gave up 4 bases and J gave up 8 bases; unmatched junction bases: 15. This sequence joins TRBV5-6 and TRBJ2-7; 7 bases agree with TRBD1. This clonotype was sampled from a woman aged 80 or over in a cohort sampled during active or convalescent COVID-19. The sequenced material came from peripheral blood. This CDR3 reads CASSLTTGQIKKQYF. The CDR3, as DNA: TGTGCCAGCAGCCTGACCACGGGACAGATTAAAAAGCAGTACTTC.